Listed here are 20 T cell receptor beta chains from one sample, sequenced in a study of cytomegalovirus exposure and HLA in healthy donors. The PCR was carried out with 60 Vbeta primers and 13 Jbeta primers. Clones were sequenced by immunoSEQ multiplex PCR, and TCRdb holds only the in-frame ones, with some missing. The sample shows 100,000 to 150,000 clones, around four fifths of them seen only once. The sample taken for sequencing was PBMCs. The source of these receptors is a boy under 18 in good health and CMV-seronegative.

A remark on this clone: The same CDR3 is also encoded by other DNA sequences in this sample. The V gene is TRBV2, the J gene TRBJ2-7; 10 nucleotides agree with TRBD1. With 7 bases clipped from V and 3 bases from J, the junction kept 6 bases outside the gene matches. The CDR3 extends over 14 amino acids. CDR1 and CDR2 (germline): SNHLY, FYNNEI. The CDR3 is CASILTGGVYEQYF. As DNA, the CDR3 is TGTGCCAGCATATTGACAGGGGGCGTCTACGAGCAGTACTTC.

The rearrangement links TRBV19 to TRBJ1-5; 7 nucleotides align to TRBD1. V trimming: 3 bases; J trimming: 2 bases; junction bases outside the gene matches: 1. The germline V gene has CDR1 LNHDA and CDR2 SQIVND (reference sequence). This CDR3 has 14 residues. The CDR3 sequence: CASSIDRGNQPQHF. The CDR3 DNA is TGTGCCAGTAGTATTGACAGGGGCAATCAGCCCCAGCATTTT. The whole variable domain, remainder taken from reference TRBV19 and TRBJ1-5, is DGGITQSPKYLFRKEGQNVTLSCEQNLNHDAMYWYRQDPGQGLRLIYYSQIVNDFQKGDIAEGYSVSREKKESFPLTVTSAQKNPTAFYLCASSIDRGNQPQHFGDGTRLSIL.

The CDR3 DNA sequence: TGTGCCACCAGCAGAGGCCGCAGGAGGCAGGATGGATATGGCTACACCTTC. Amino acid sequence: CATSRGRRRQDGYGYTF. The chain recombines TRBV15 with TRBJ1-2; D gene unclear. Germline CDR1 and CDR2: LNHNV and YYDKDF (reference sequence). This CDR3 spans 17 amino acids. The V and J ends lost 1 base and 5 bases respectively, with 20 bases between them.

The chain couples TRBV23-1 to TRBJ2-1; D perhaps matches TRBD1 (5 bases). TRBV23-1 is reported as an ORF; its role is uncertain. V was pared by 5 bases and J by 8 bases, with 13 bases between. The length of the CDR3 is 13 residues. CDR3 coding DNA: TGCGCCAGCAGTTCACCCCAGGGCGATGAGCAGTTCTTC. Amino acid sequence: CASSSPQGDEQFF.

This clone was counted a few times. The chain recombines TRBV6-6 with TRBJ1-1, with TRBD1 identical over 7 bases. Germline CDR1 reads MNHNY; CDR2 reads SVGAGI (reference sequence). CDR3 length: 14 amino acids. Germline trimming cut 5 bases from V and 1 base from J; bases unmatched to any gene: 4. CDR3 sequence: CASSTDRANTEAFF. The CDR3, as DNA: TGTGCCAGCAGTACCGACAGGGCGAACACTGAAGCTTTCTTT.

This chain links TRBV7-9 with TRBJ2-3; 8 bases are a match to TRBD1. J was trimmed by 4 bases and V by 5 bases; bases with no gene match: 11. The length of the CDR3 is 16 residues. In germline, CDR1 is SEHNR, CDR2 FQNEAQ (reference sequence). CDR3 sequence: CASSLSGGRWADTQYF. Written as DNA, the CDR3 is TGTGCCAGCAGCCTATCAGGGGGCCGGTGGGCAGATACGCAGTATTTT.

The CDR3 protein is CASSPYPGNNQPQHF. Written as DNA, the CDR3 is TGTGCCAGCTCACCATACCCAGGGAACAATCAGCCCCAGCATTTT. The V gene is TRBV18, the J gene TRBJ1-5; a possible D gene is TRBD1 (5 bases). The CDR3 is made up of 15 amino acids. CDR1 is KGHSH, CDR2 LQKENI, per germline. V lost 2 bases and J 3 bases, leaving 11 bases between the germline ends.

The rearrangement links TRBV19 to TRBJ2-2, with TRBD2 matching over 12 bases. Germline-derived CDR1 and CDR2 are LNHDA and SQIVND (reference sequence). The CDR3 totals 17 residues. V lost 3 bases to trimming and J lost 1 base; unmatched junction nucleotides: 3. The CDR3 nucleotides are TGTGCCAGTAGTATCCCACTAGCGGGAGGGAACACCGGGGAGCTGTTTTTT. Encoded protein: CASSIPLAGGNTGELFF.

The chain uses TRBV4-1 and TRBJ2-7; 7 bases map to TRBD1. CDR3 length equals 15 residues. V lost 2 bases and J lost 2; bases outside the gene matches: 6. CDR1 and CDR2 from the germline V gene are MGHRA and YSYEKL. The CDR3 here is CASSQTTGVPYEQYF. The CDR3 DNA reads TGCGCCAGCAGCCAAACTACAGGGGTGCCCTACGAGCAGTACTTC.

V gene TRBV5-1 combines with J gene TRBJ2-1; 10 bases match TRBD2. With V trimmed by 2 bases and J by 6 bases, 5 bases remained unmatched. The CDR3 has 15 residues. Germline CDR1 reads SGHRS; CDR2 reads YFSETQ. CDR3 residues: CASSLTGTSANEQFF. The CDR3 nucleotides read TGCGCCAGCAGCTTAACCGGGACTAGCGCCAATGAGCAGTTCTTC.

This chain uses TRBV13 with TRBJ2-7, with TRBD2 matching 8 bases. CDR3 length equals 13 residues. V was pared by 2 bases and J by 3 bases, with 0 bases of the junction left unmatched. CDR1 and CDR2 from the germline V gene are PRHDT and FYEKMQ (reference sequence). CDR3 residues: CASSLTSGYEQYF. The DNA of the CDR3 is TGTGCCAGCAGCTTAACTAGCGGCTACGAGCAGTACTTC. Full variable domain (outside the CDR3, taken from reference TRBV13 and TRBJ2-7): AAGVIQSPRHLIKEKRETATLKCYPIPRHDTVYWYQQGPGQDPQFLISFYEKMQSDKGSIPDRFSAQQFSDYHSELNMSSLELGDSALYFCASSLTSGYEQYFGPGTRLTVT.

The chain recombines TRBV29-1 with TRBJ1-3; 7 bases are a match to TRBD1. V trimming: 6 bases; J trimming: 2 bases; junction bases outside the gene matches: 7. The CDR3 has 14 residues. Germline V gene data show CDR1 as SQVTM and CDR2 as ANQGSEA. This CDR3 is CSVVKTGPGNTIYF. DNA of the CDR3: TGCAGCGTCGTAAAGACAGGGCCTGGAAACACCATATATTTT.

The chain has TRBV19 and TRBJ2-7, with D possibly TRBD2 on 5 matching bases. Trimming took 1 base from V and 2 from J, leaving 12 bases between them. CDR1 is LNHDA and CDR2 is SQIVND in the germline V gene (reference sequence). This CDR3 has 15 residues. The CDR3 bases are TGTGCCAGTAGTATAGGCGCAGGAGGTGCCTACGAGCAGTACTTC. Translated: CASSIGAGGAYEQYF.

The chain has TRBV30 and TRBJ2-1; 10 bases align to TRBD2. V gave up 1 base and J gave up 9 bases; unmatched junction bases: 6. This CDR3 region has 14 residues. From germline, CDR1 is GTSNPN and CDR2 SVGIG (reference sequence). The CDR3 loop is CAWSARLAGSEQFF. The CDR3 DNA sequence: TGTGCCTGGAGTGCCCGACTAGCGGGTTCTGAGCAGTTCTTC.

The chain recombines TRBV6-1 with TRBJ1-5; no definite D call. Germline-derived CDR1 and CDR2 are MNHNS and SASEGT. V gave up 7 bases and J gave up 5 bases, with 12 bases separating them. This CDR3 region has 13 residues. As DNA, the CDR3 is TGTGCCAGCATGTCAACGAGGGATCAGCCCCAGCATTTT. This codes for CASMSTRDQPQHF.

The chain has TRBV5-6 and TRBJ2-7, with 8 bases matching TRBD1. Germline V gives CDR1 SGHDT, CDR2 YYEEEE. V trimming: 0 bases; J trimming: 4 bases; junction bases outside the gene matches: 6. The CDR3 extends over 15 amino acids. The CDR3 spells CASSLVQGARYEQYF. The CDR3 DNA sequence: TGTGCCAGCAGCTTGGTCCAGGGGGCTCGGTACGAGCAGTACTTC.

CDR3 loop: CASFPSLGADTQYF. The CDR3 DNA sequence: TGTGCCAGCTTTCCGTCGCTCGGGGCAGATACGCAGTATTTT. This chain connects TRBV7-9 to TRBJ2-3; possibly TRBD2 for D (5 bases). This CDR3 comprises 14 residues. Germline assignment: CDR1 SEHNR and CDR2 FQNEAQ (reference sequence). V shed 8 bases and J shed 4 bases, with 16 bases lying between them.

V and J are TRBV11-2 and TRBJ2-1, with 7 bases fitting TRBD2. The trim removed 5 bases at V and 0 bases at J, leaving 10 bases unmatched. The V gene's germline CDR1 is SGHAT and CDR2 FQNNGV. This CDR3 is 17 amino acids long. The CDR3 sequence is CASSPRASGASYNEQFF. The CDR3 DNA follows: TGTGCCAGCAGCCCTAGGGCCAGCGGGGCCTCCTACAATGAGCAGTTCTTC.

The chain carries TRBV5-4 and TRBJ2-1, with D tentatively TRBD2 (7 bases). The CDR3 runs to 17 residues. Germline-derived CDR1 and CDR2 are SGHNT and YYREEE (reference sequence). Trimming removed 4 bases at V and 3 bases at J, with 20 bases between. CDR3 sequence: CASSTGGPSGNYNEQFF. CDR3 DNA sequence: TGTGCCAGCAGCACCGGGGGGCCAAGCGGGAACTACAATGAGCAGTTCTTC.

The chain couples TRBV30 to TRBJ1-1, with D maybe TRBD1 (6 bases). The V and J ends lost 4 bases and 0 bases respectively, with 12 bases between them. Germline lookup yields CDR1 GTSNPN and CDR2 SVGIG (reference sequence). The CDR3 has 14 amino acids. CDR3 DNA sequence: TGTGCCTGGACCCCTGGACAGATGAACACTGAAGCTTTCTTT. Amino acids: CAWTPGQMNTEAFF.